The clone carrying this TCR beta chain was observed a handful of times. Original handling: Estimation of nucleated cell counts relied on the amplification of reference gene primers. Method: immunoSEQ multiplex PCR; TCRdb's copy keeps in-frame clones and lacks some. That table gives V, J and clone size, and the DNA gave D and trimming. The sample has about 18,000 clones, 65% to 80% seen once. Germline V CDR1 and CDR2: SGHRS, YFSETQ. V lost 3 bases and J 1 base, leaving 10 bases between the germline ends. The CDR3 has 15 residues. Seattle patients were enrolled while actively infected and followed longitudinally. The source of the sample is a study of blood T cell repertoires in COVID-19. Study summary: There were acute and convalescent COVID-19 samples, and they came from the United States, Italy and Spain. PBMCs, B-cell-depleted T cells, or T cells were the source of the cDNA or gDNA that made up the material.

The chain links TRBV5-1 to TRBJ1-4; a weak D match, TRBD1 (5 bases). The TCR was taken from an older man with COVID-19, enrolled during active disease. The sample comprised peripheral blood. The CDR3 sequence: CASSSGHLTNEKLFF. The CDR3 nucleotides are TGCGCCAGCAGCTCCGGACACCTAACTAATGAAAAACTGTTTTTT.